These 4 T cell receptor beta chains originate from one sample sequenced in a study of CD4+ T cells in melanoma. TCRdb's copy holds only in-frame clones and misses some; the assay was immunoSEQ multiplex PCR. The table shows about 6,500 clones, with 52% occurring only once. Material: cells from a culture (not recorded whether cultured in vitro). The receptor set was obtained from a human donor with melanoma.

The rearrangement links TRBV5-1 to TRBJ1-4; 7 bases match TRBD1. The germline gives CDR1 SGHRS, CDR2 YFSETQ. Trimming cost V 2 bases and J 13 bases; bases outside gene matches: 17. The CDR3 has 16 residues. The CDR3 region has the DNA TGCGCCAGCAGCTTAGGTCCGTTACGTGTAGGGGGCAGACTGTTTTTT. This encodes CASSLGPLRVGGRLFF.

The rearrangement links TRBV7-8 to TRBJ2-5; D might be TRBD2 (6 bases). Germline CDR1 is SGHVS and CDR2 is FQNEAQ. V was pared by 4 bases and J by 4 bases, with 13 bases between. The CDR3 covers 14 residues. This CDR3 is CASSSVGRRETQYF. As DNA, the CDR3 is TGTGCCAGCAGCTCGGTGGGGAGGAGAGAGACCCAGTACTTC. Complete variable domain (other parts from reference TRBV7-8 and TRBJ2-5): GAGVSQSPRYKVAKRGQDVALRCDPISGHVSLFWYQQALGQGPEFLTYFQNEAQLDKSGLPSDRFFAERPEGSVSTLKIQRTQQEDSAVYLCASSSVGRRETQYFGPGTRLLVL.

The J gene is TRBJ2-3, the V gene TRBV29-1, with 8 bases aligning to TRBD1. Germline V lookup: CDR1 SQVTM, CDR2 ANQGSEA. The CDR3 length is 14 residues. The V gene end was trimmed by 6 bases and the J gene end by 3 bases; junction bases not matched to a gene: 8. CDR3 in amino acids: CSVDRGSLTDTQYF. CDR3 DNA sequence: TGCAGCGTCGACAGGGGATCTTTGACAGATACGCAGTATTTT.

This chain connects TRBV7-2 to TRBJ1-4; the D gene is possibly TRBD1 (5 bases). V was pared by 8 bases and J by 7 bases, with 14 bases between. The CDR3 has 13 amino acids. From germline, CDR1 is SGHTA and CDR2 FQGNSA. The CDR3 bases are TGTGCCAGCTCTGGGGCACGTCTTGAAAAACTGTTTTTT. Its translation: CASSGARLEKLFF. Variable domain in full (rest from reference TRBV7-2 and TRBJ1-4): GAGVSQSPSNKVTEKGKDVELRCDPISGHTALYWYRQSLGQGLEFLIYFQGNSAPDKSGLPSDRFSAERTGGSVSTLTIQRTQQEDSAVYLCASSGARLEKLFFGSGTQLSVL.